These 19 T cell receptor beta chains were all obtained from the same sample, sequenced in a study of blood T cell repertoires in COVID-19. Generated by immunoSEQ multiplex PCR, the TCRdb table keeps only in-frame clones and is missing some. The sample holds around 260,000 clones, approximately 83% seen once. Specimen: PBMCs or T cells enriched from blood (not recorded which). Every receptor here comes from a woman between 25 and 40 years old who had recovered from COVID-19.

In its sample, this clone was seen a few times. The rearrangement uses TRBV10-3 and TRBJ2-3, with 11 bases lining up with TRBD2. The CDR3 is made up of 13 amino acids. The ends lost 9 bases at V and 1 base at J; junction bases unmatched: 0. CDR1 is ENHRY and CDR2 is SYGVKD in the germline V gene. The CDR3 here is CAISGGGTDTQYF. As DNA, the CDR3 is TGTGCCATTAGCGGGGGGGGCACAGATACGCAGTATTTT.

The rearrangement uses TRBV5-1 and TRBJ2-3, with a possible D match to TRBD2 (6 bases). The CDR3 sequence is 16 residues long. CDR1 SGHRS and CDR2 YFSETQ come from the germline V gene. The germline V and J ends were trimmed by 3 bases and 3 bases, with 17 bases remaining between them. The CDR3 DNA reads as TGCGCCAGCAGCTCGTTTGTGGGACGGGGGACAGATACGCAGTATTTT. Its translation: CASSSFVGRGTDTQYF.

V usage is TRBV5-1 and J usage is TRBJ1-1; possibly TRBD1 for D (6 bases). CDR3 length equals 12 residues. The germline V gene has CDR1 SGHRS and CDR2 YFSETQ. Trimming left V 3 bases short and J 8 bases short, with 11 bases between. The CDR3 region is CASSSTGLEAFF. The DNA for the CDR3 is TGCGCCAGCAGCTCAACAGGGCTGGAAGCTTTCTTT. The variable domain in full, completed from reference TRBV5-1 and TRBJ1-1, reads KAGVTQTPRYLIKTRGQQVTLSCSPISGHRSVSWYQQTPGQGLQFLFEYFSETQRNKGNFPGRFSGRQFSNSRSEMNVSTLELGDSALYLCASSSTGLEAFFGQGTRLTVV.

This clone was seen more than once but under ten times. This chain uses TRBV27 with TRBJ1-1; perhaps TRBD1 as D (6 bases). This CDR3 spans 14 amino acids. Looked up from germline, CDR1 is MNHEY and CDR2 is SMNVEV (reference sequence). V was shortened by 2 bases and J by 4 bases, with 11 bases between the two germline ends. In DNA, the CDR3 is TGTGCCAGCAGTTTAATCCAGGGGTCCACTGAAGCTTTCTTT. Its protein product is CASSLIQGSTEAFF.

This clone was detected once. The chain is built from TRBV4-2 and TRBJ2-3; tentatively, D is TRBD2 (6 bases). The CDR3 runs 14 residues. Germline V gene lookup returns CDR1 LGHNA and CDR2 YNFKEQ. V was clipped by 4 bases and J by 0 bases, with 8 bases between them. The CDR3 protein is CASSLGTSTDTQYF. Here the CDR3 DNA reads TGTGCCAGCAGCCTTGGGACTAGCACAGATACGCAGTATTTT.

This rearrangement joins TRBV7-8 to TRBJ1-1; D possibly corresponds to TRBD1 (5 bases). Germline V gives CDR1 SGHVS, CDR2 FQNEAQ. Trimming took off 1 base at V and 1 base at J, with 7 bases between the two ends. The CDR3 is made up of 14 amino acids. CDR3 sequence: CASSLVGGNTEAFF. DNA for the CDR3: TGTGCCAGCAGCTTAGTGGGGGGGAACACTGAAGCTTTCTTT.

Here the CDR3 DNA reads TGTGCCAGCACGTCAGGGGGCATTAGCAATCAGCCCCAGCATTTT. Its translation is CASTSGGISNQPQHF. The chain has TRBV6-5 and TRBJ1-5; TRBD1 matches at 8 bases. The V gene end was trimmed by 7 bases and the J gene end by 0 bases; junction bases not matched to a gene: 5. Germline V gene data show CDR1 as MNHEY and CDR2 as SVGAGI. The CDR3 spans 15 residues.

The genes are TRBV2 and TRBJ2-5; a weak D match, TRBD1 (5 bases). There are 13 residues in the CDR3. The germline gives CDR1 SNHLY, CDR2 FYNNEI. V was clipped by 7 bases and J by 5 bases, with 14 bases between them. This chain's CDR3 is CASIWQGSETQYF. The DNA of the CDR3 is TGTGCCAGCATCTGGCAGGGTAGTGAGACCCAGTACTTC.

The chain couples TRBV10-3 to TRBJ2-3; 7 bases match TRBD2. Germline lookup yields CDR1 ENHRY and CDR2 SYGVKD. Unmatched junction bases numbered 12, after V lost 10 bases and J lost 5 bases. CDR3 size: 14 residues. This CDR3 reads CATNLGGIQDTQYF. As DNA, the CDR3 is TGTGCCACAAACTTGGGGGGGATACAAGATACGCAGTATTTT.

This chain's CDR3 is CASSLAGKANYGYTF. In DNA, the CDR3 is TGTGCCAGCAGTTTAGCAGGAAAAGCTAACTATGGCTACACCTTC. The V gene is TRBV27, the J gene TRBJ1-2; no reliable D call. This CDR3 is 15 amino acids long. Deletions cut 2 bases from V and 0 bases from J, with 10 bases between. CDR1 is MNHEY and CDR2 is SMNVEV in the germline V gene (reference sequence).

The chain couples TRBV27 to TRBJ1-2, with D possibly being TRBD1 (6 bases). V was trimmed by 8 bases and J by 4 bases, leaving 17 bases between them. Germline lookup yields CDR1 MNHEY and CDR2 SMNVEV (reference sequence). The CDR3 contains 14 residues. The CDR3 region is CASGSPQGPYGYTF. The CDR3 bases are TGTGCCAGCGGATCCCCCCAGGGGCCCTATGGCTACACCTTC.

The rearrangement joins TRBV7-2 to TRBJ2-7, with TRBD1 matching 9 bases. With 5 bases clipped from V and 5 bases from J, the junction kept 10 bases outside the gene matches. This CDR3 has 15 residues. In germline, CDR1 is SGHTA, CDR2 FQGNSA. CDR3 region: CASSPSHGQGNEQYF. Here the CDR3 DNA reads TGTGCCAGCAGCCCGAGCCACGGACAGGGGAACGAGCAGTACTTC.

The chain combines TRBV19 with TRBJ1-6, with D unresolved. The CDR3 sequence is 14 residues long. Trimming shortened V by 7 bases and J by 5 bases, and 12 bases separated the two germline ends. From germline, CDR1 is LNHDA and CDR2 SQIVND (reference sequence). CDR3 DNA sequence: TGTGCCAGTACGGAGGGCACCAATAATTCACCCCTCCACTTT. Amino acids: CASTEGTNNSPLHF. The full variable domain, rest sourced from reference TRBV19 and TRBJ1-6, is DGGITQSPKYLFRKEGQNVTLSCEQNLNHDAMYWYRQDPGQGLRLIYYSQIVNDFQKGDIAEGYSVSREKKESFPLTVTSAQKNPTAFYLCASTEGTNNSPLHFGNGTRLTVT.

The CDR3: CASSLVEPRQASYGYTF. In DNA form, the CDR3 reads TGTGCCAGCAGCTTAGTAGAACCAAGACAGGCCAGCTATGGCTACACCTTC. The chain has TRBV11-2 and TRBJ1-2, with a possible D match to TRBD1 (6 bases). Per germline, CDR1 SGHAT and CDR2 FQNNGV. Trimming left V 1 base short and J 4 bases short, with 19 bases between. This CDR3 spans 17 amino acids.

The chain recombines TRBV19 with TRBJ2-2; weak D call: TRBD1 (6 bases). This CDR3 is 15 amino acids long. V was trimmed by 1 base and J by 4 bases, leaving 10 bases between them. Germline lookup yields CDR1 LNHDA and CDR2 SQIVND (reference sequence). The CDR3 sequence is CASSIAGDGTGELFF. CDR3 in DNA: TGTGCCAGTAGTATAGCAGGGGATGGCACCGGGGAGCTGTTTTTT.

The CDR3 DNA reads TGTGCCAGCCGACCGGGGAACACAGATACGCAGTATTTT. This sequence encodes CASRPGNTDTQYF. This chain uses TRBV7-6 with TRBJ2-3, with a possible D match to TRBD2 (5 bases). This CDR3 has 13 residues. Trimming took 8 bases from V and 2 from J, leaving 11 bases between them. The germline V gene encodes CDR1 SGHVS and CDR2 FNYEAQ.

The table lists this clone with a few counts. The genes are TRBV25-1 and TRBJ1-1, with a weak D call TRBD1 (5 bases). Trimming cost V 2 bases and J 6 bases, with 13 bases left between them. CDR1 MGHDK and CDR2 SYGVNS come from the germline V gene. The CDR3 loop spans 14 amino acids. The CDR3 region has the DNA TGTGCCAGCAGTGAAGGTGCAGGGTCCCCTGAAGCTTTCTTT. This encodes CASSEGAGSPEAFF.

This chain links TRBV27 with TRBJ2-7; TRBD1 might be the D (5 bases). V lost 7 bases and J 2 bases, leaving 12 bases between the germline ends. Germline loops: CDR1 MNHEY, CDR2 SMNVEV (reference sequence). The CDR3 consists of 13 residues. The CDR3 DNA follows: TGTGCCAGCACAAGGCAGGGTGCCTACGAGCAGTACTTC. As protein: CASTRQGAYEQYF.

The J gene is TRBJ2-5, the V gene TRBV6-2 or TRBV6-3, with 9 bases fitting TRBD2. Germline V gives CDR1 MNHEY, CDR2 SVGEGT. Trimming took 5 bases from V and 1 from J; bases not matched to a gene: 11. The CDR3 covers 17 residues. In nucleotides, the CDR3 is TGTGCCAGCAGTCTGTTAAAGCGGGAGGAATTCCAAGAGACCCAGTACTTC. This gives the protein CASSLLKREEFQETQYF.